This TCR beta chain comes out of a study of T-cell reconstitution after alpha-beta-depleted transplantation in children. Broader study findings: At the one-year point after transplant, T-cell counts and TCRbeta diversity were found to come mostly from T cells that had been newly produced. The high TCRbeta diversity at day 60 in some patients came from surviving recipient T cells and thymic progenitors.

With 4 bases removed from V and 3 bases from J, the gap between germline ends came to 23 bases. The CDR3 is 18 amino acids. The germline V gene has CDR1 LGHNT and CDR2 FRNRAP. Unique molecular identifiers featured in how the TCRbeta library was prepared. TCRdb processed the PCR reads anew with MiXCR; each CDR3 protein has one entry. The sample contains some 200,000 distinct CDR3 sequences, 5.5% to 7% of which appear only once. A note on this clonotype: The antigen is not known.

The chain recombines TRBV12-5 with TRBJ2-3, with D possibly TRBD1 on 6 matching bases. The sequence derives from a girl less than two years old with combined immunodeficiency, due to receive a stem cell transplant. The sequencing here drew on PBMCs, taken before TCRalphabeta/CD19-depleted stem cell transplant. The CDR3 reads CASGWQGFPTYTTDTQYF. DNA of the CDR3: TGTGCTAGTGGTTGGCAGGGGTTCCCCACCTACACTACAGATACGCAGTATTTT.